This T cell receptor (beta chain) is drawn from a study of cytomegalovirus exposure and HLA in healthy donors. Study context: Unique TCR beta sequences numbering approximately 120 million came from 150 million to 200 million T cells in an earlier analysis. Findings and caveats of the study: One later analysis reportedly identified an Asian-associated ancestry cluster that showed fewer N-insertions than the roughly 700-donor mean. Excluded: some indistinguishable V segments such as TRBV6-2 and TRBV6-3. By HLA locus, TCR association rates varied in a later analysis, with DRB1 showing the most and HLA-C the fewest.

This clone was observed a few times. Its specificity is unknown. V shed 0 bases and J 5 bases; nucleotides not matched to a gene: 9. The germline gives CDR1 MGHRA, CDR2 YSYEKL. The CDR3 has 16 amino acids. With 60 Vbeta and 13 Jbeta primers, the PCR was carried out. Assay used: immunoSEQ multiplex PCR; TCRdb lists only in-frame clones, some missing. Of 150,000 to 200,000 clones detected, about 71% appear once; the ten largest clones hold 1.1% to 1.5%. The sample taken for sequencing was PBMCs. The receptor comes from a man aged 50 to 59 in good health and CMV-seronegative. The genes are TRBV4-1 and TRBJ2-5, with 7 bases aligning to TRBD1. The DNA for the CDR3 is TGCGCCAGCAGCCAAGATCTGAGAGGGGGCGGTGAGACCCAGTACTTC. Its protein is CASSQDLRGGGETQYF.